Detailed here is one TCR beta chain. Antigen: not known. The data belong to a study of T-cell memory formation after mild COVID-19. Study overall: There were largely donor-specific TCR clusters. Study outcomes and limitations: Clones that shrank (day 15 to 85) were balanced CD4/CD8, whereas later expanders leaned CD4+. Clones that contracted clustered mainly in CM and EM if CD4+ and in EMRA if CD8+.

CDR3 length: 16 residues. Germline CDR1 reads SGHVS; CDR2 reads FNYEAQ. Trimming pared 5 bases from V and 7 bases from J, leaving 21 bases between. The 5'RACE method, run with constant-segment primers, produced TCR alpha and TCR beta cDNA libraries (carrying sample barcodes and UMIs). TCRdb processed the 5' RACE reads anew with MiXCR; each CDR3 protein has one entry. The repertoire consists of 200,000 to 300,000 distinct CDR3 sequences, with approximately 15% occurring once and the leading ten covering 20% to 25%. This sequence originates from a man younger than 30 who had mild COVID-19 (a few samples of this study predate the infection). Cell type and time point are not known. V and J are TRBV7-6 and TRBJ2-1; either TRBD1 or TRBD2 may supply D (5 bases each). Sequencing was done on a sample of PBMCs or a T cell subset sorted from them (not recorded which). The DNA of the CDR3 is TGTGCCAGCAGCGTACTAGGTAGTATCAAGGGGAATGAGCAGTTCTTC. Protein: CASSVLGSIKGNEQFF. Based on the CDR3 plus reference TRBV7-6 and TRBJ2-1, the full variable domain is GAGVSQSPRYKVTKRGQDVALRCDPISGHVSLYWYRQALGQGPEFLTYFNYEAQQDKSGLPNDRFSAERPEGSISTLTIQRTEQRDSAMYRCASSVLGSIKGNEQFFGPGTRLTVL.